The entry that follows covers one TCR beta chain sequence. The antigen is unknown. RNA transcripts gave rise to amplified TCR beta CDR3 regions. Primed by the HTBI set, a first-round RT-PCR was run on the TCR CDR3. TCRdb re-derived calls from the multiplex PCR reads in MiXCR, one entry per CDR3 protein. The repertoire holds about 640,000 distinct CDR3 sequences, with less than 25% as singletons. This sample is part of a study of T cells in Graves' hyperthyroidism and ophthalmopathy. Each diagnosis drew on symptoms, thyroxine, TRAb, thyroid ultrasound and orbital computed tomography findings. Source material for PBMCs was over 8 ml fresh peripheral blood. General study results and limits: Blood also showed most of the thyroid clonotypes that were expanded above 0.001. Ophthalmopathy, as predicted by the model, came a median 6.5 months after the prediction.

The CDR3 sequence is 17 residues long. Trimming removed 0 bases from V and 1 base from J, with 14 bases in between. The germline CDR1 and CDR2 sequences are KGHSH and LQKENI. This clonotype was sampled from a man in his thirties or forties with Graves' ophthalmopathy. The J gene is TRBJ2-3, the V gene TRBV18, with D perhaps matching TRBD1 (6 bases). Sequencing was carried out using blood. CDR3 sequence reads: CASSPPSDRRGTDTQYF. CDR3 nucleotide sequence: TGTGCCAGCTCACCACCATCTGACAGGCGGGGCACAGATACGCAGTATTTT.